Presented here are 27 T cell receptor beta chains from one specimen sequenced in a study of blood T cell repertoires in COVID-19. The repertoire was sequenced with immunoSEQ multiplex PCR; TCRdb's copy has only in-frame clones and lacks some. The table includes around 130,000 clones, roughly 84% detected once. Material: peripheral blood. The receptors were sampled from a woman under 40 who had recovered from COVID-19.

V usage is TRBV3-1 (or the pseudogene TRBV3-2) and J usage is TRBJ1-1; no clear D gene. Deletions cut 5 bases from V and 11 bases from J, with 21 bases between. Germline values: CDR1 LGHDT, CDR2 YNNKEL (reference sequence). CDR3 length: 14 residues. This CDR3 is CASSVVAGGKVAFF. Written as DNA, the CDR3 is TGTGCCAGCAGCGTAGTCGCGGGAGGGAAGGTCGCTTTCTTT.

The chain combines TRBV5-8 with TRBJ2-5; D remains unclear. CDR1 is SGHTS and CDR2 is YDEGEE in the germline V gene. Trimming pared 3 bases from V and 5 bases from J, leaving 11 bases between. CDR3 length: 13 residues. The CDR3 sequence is CASSSVPRETQYF. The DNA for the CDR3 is TGTGCCAGCAGCTCTGTCCCCCGGGAGACCCAGTACTTC.

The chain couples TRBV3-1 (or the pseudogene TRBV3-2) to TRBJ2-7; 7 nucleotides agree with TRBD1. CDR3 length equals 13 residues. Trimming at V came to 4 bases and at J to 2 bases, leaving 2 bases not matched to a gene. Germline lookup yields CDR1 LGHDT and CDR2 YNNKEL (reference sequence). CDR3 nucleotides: TGTGCCAGCAGCCTGGGACAGACCTACGAGCAGTACTTC. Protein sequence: CASSLGQTYEQYF.

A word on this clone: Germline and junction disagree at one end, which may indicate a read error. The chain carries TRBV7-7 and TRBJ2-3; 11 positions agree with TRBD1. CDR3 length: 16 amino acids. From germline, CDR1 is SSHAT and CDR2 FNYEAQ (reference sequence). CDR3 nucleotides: TGTGCTAGCAGCTTGGGGACAGGGGGGCTAACAGATACGCAGTATTTT. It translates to CASSLGTGGLTDTQYF.

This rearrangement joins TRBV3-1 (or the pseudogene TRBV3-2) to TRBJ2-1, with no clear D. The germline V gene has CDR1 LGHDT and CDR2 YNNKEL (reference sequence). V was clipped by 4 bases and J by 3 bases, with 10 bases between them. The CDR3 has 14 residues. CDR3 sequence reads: CASSPLIGYNEQFF. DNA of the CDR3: TGTGCCAGCAGCCCCCTTATCGGCTACAATGAGCAGTTCTTC.

CDR3 nucleotide sequence: TGTGCCAGTGGCCTGGACAGCCCTCAAGAGACCCAGTACTTC. This gives the protein CASGLDSPQETQYF. The chain joins TRBV18 to TRBJ2-5, with TRBD1 as a possible D gene (6 bases). The CDR3 contains 14 residues. Looked up from germline, CDR1 is KGHSH and CDR2 is LQKENI. V lost 9 bases and J 2 bases, leaving 16 bases between the germline ends.

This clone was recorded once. The CDR3 bases are TGTGCCAGCAGTTTATCAACAGGGGGCAATCAGCCCCAGCATTTT. Translated, it gives CASSLSTGGNQPQHF. This rearrangement joins TRBV27 to TRBJ1-5, with 7 bases that match TRBD1. CDR1 is MNHEY and CDR2 is SMNVEV in the germline V gene (reference sequence). V trimming: 0 bases; J trimming: 2 bases; junction bases outside the gene matches: 1. The CDR3 is 15 residues long.

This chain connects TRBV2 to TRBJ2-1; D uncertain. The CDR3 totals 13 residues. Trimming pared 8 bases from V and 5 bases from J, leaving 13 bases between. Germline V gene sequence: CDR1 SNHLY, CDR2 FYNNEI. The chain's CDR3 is CASGQKVDNEQFF. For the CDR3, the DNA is TGTGCCAGCGGGCAAAAAGTCGACAATGAGCAGTTCTTC.

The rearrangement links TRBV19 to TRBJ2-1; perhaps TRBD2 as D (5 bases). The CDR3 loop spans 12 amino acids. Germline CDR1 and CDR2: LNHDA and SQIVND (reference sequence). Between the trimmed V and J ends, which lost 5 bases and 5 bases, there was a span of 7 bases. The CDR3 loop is CASSAGNNEQFF. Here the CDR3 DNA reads TGTGCCAGTAGTGCGGGCAACAATGAGCAGTTCTTC.

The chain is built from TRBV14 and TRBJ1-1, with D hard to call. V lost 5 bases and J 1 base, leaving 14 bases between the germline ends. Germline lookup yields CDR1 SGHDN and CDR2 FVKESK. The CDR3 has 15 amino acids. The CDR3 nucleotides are TGTGCCAGCAGCACCCGACCGGGGAAGAACACTGAAGCTTTCTTT. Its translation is CASSTRPGKNTEAFF.

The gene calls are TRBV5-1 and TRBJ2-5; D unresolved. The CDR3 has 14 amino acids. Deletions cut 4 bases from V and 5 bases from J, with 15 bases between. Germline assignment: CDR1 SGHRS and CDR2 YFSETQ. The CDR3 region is CASSGGHYGETQYF. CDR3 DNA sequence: TGCGCCAGCAGCGGCGGCCACTATGGGGAGACCCAGTACTTC.

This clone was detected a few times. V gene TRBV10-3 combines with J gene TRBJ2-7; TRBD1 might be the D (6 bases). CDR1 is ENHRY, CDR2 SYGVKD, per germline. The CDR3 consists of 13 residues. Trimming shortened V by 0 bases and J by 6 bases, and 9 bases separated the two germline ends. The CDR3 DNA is TGTGCCATCAGTGAGTCGATAGGGGGCGAGCAGTACTTC. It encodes CAISESIGGEQYF.

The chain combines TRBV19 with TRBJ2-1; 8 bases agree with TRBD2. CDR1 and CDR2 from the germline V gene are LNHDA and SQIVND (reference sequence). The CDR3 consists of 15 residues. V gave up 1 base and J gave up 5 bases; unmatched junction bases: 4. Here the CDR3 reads CASSIASGSNNEQFF. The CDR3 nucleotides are TGTGCCAGTAGTATAGCTAGCGGGTCGAACAATGAGCAGTTCTTC.

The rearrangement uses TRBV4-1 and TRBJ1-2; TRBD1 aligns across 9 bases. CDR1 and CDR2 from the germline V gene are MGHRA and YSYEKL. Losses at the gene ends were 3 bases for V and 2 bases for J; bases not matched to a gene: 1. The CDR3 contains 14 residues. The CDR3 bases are TGCGCCAGCAGCCACGGGACAGGGAACTATGGCTACACCTTC. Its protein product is CASSHGTGNYGYTF.

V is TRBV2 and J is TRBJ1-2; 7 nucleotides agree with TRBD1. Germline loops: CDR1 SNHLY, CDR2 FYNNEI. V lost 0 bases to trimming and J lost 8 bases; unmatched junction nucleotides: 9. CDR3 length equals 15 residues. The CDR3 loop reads CASSEAPGGRQGYTF. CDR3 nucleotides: TGTGCCAGCAGTGAAGCCCCAGGGGGGAGACAAGGCTACACCTTC.

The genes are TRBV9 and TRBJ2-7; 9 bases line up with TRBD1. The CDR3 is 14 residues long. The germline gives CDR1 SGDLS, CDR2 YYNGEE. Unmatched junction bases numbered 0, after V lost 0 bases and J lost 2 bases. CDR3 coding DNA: TGTGCCAGCAGCGTAGGACAGGGGGCCTACGAGCAGTACTTC. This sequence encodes CASSVGQGAYEQYF.

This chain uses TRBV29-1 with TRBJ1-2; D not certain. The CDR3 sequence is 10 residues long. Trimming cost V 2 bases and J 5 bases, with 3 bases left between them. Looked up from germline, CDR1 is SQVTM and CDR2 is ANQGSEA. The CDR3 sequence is CSVEQYGYTF. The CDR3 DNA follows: TGCAGCGTTGAACAGTATGGCTACACCTTC.

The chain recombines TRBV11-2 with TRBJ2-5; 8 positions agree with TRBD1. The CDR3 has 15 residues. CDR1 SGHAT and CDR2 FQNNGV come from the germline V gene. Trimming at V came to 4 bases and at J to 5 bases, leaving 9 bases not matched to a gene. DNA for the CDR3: TGTGCCAGCAGCTCTCGGACAGGGAAGGGGGAGACCCAGTACTTC. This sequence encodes CASSSRTGKGETQYF. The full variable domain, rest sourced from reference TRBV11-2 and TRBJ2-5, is EAGVAQSPRYKIIEKRQSVAFWCNPISGHATLYWYQQILGQGPKLLIQFQNNGVVDDSQLPKDRFSAERLKGVDSTLKIQPAKLEDSAVYLCASSSRTGKGETQYFGPGTRLLVL.

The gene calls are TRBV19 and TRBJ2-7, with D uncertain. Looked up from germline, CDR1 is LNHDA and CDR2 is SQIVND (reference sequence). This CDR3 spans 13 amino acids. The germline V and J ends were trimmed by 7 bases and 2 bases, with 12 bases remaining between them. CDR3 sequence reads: CASTPRPPYEQYF. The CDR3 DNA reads TGTGCCAGTACCCCGCGGCCACCCTACGAGCAGTACTTC.

The CDR3 DNA is TGCAGCGTTGAATCTCTACAGGAGGGACAGGTGTGGGAGACCCAGTACTTC. Translating gives CSVESLQEGQVWETQYF. V gene TRBV29-1 combines with J gene TRBJ2-5, with 8 bases that match TRBD1. The CDR3 spans 17 residues. J was trimmed by 5 bases and V by 2 bases; bases with no gene match: 16. Germline CDR1 reads SQVTM; CDR2 reads ANQGSEA. Full variable domain (outside the CDR3, taken from reference TRBV29-1 and TRBJ2-5): SAVISQKPSRDICQRGTSLTIQCQVDSQVTMMFWYRQQPGQSLTLIATANQGSEATYESGFVIDKFPISRPNLTFSTLTVSNMSPEDSSIYLCSVESLQEGQVWETQYFGPGTRLLVL.

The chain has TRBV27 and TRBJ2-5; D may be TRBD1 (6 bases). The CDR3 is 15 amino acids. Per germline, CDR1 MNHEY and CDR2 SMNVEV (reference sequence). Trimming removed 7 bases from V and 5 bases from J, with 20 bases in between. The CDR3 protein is CASKTGRGYGETQYF. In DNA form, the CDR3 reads TGTGCCAGCAAGACAGGAAGGGGCTATGGGGAGACCCAGTACTTC.

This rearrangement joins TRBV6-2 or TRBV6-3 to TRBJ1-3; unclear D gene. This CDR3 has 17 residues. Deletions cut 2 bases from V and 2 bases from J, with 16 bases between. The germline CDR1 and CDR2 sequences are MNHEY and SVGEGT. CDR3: CASSYGRFRGAGNTIYF. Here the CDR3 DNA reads TGTGCCAGCAGTTACGGCCGTTTCCGGGGTGCTGGAAACACCATATATTTT.

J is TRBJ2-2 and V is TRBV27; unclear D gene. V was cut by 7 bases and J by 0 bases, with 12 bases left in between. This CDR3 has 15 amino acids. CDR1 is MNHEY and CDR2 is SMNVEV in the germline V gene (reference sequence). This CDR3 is CASNPSLANTGELFF. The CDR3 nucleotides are TGTGCCAGCAACCCCAGTCTTGCGAACACCGGGGAGCTGTTTTTT.

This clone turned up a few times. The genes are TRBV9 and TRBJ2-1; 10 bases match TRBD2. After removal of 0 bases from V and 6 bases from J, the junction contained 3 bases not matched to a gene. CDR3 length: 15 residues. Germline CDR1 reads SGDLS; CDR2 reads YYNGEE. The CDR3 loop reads CASSVGTSGANEQFF. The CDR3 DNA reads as TGTGCCAGCAGCGTAGGCACTAGCGGGGCCAATGAGCAGTTCTTC.

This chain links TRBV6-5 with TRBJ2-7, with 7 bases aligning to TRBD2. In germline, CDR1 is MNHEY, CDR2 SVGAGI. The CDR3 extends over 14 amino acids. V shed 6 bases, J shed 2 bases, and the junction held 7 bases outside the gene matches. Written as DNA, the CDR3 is TGTGCCAGCAGCATGGGGGGGACGACCTACGAGCAGTACTTC. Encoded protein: CASSMGGTTYEQYF.

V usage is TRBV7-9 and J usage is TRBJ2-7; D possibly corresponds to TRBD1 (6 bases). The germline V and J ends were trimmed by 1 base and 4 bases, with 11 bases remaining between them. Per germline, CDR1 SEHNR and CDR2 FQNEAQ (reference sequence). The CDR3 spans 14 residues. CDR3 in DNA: TGTGCCAGCAGCTTAGACACAGGGCAGTACGAGCAGTACTTC. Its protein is CASSLDTGQYEQYF.

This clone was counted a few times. Written as DNA, the CDR3 is TGTGCCAGCAGCTTACACAGGAACACTGAAGCTTTCTTT. Residues: CASSLHRNTEAFF. The chain employs TRBV7-3 and TRBJ1-1; D is unclear. This CDR3 comprises 13 residues. Germline V gene data show CDR1 as SGHTA and CDR2 as FQGTGA. Trimming took 2 bases from V and 1 from J, leaving 5 bases between them.